The rows below give T cell receptor beta chains drawn from one sample of a study of cytomegalovirus exposure and HLA in healthy donors. Assay: immunoSEQ multiplex PCR; the TCRdb copy retains only in-frame clones and omits some. The data show under 200,000 clones, around 80% seen once. The sample taken for sequencing was PBMCs. The receptor source for this set is a middle-aged woman in good health and CMV-seropositive. The CDR3 runs from the conserved cysteine through the conserved F or W. Fields, in order: J gene, D gene, V gene, clone size, CDR3 DNA, CDR3 protein. D genes are given only for firm matches. Not all rows give a size; the values are once, few, many and, for expanded clones, a class.

TRBJ2-7	NA	TRBV7-9	NA	TGTGCCAGCAGCTTCGGGGAGGTCTACGAGCAGTACTTC	CASSFGEVYEQYF
TRBJ2-1	TRBD2	TRBV19	NA	TGTGCCAGTAGTATCGGGACTAGCGGAGCCAATGAGCAGTTCTTC	CASSIGTSGANEQFF
TRBJ2-2	TRBD2	TRBV10-2	NA	TGCGCCAGCACCAAACCGGGACTAGCGGCTGGCGGGGAGCTGTTTTTT	CASTKPGLAAGGELFF
TRBJ2-3	TRBD1	TRBV7-3	NA	TGTGCCAGCAGCTTAGTAGGGGGCGGCACAGATACGCAGTATTTT	CASSLVGGGTDTQYF
TRBJ1-1	NA	TRBV11-3	NA	TGTGCCAGCAGCTTAGAAGGCGCAGGTGGCACTGAAGCTTTCTTT	CASSLEGAGGTEAFF
TRBJ1-1	NA	TRBV30	NA	TGTGCCTGGAGCGGGTACAAGGAAGCTTTCTTT	CAWSGYKEAFF
TRBJ1-1	NA	TRBV9	once	TGTGCCAGCAGCGTAGTTAGTGGGGCAGGGTCTGAAGCTTTCTTT	CASSVVSGAGSEAFF
TRBJ2-5	TRBD1	TRBV27	once	TGTGCCAGCAGTTTATCGGGACAGAGTCAAGAGACCCAGTACTTC	CASSLSGQSQETQYF
TRBJ2-4	NA	TRBV10-2	NA	TGCGCCAGCAGGGGGACACCAAAAAACATTCAGTACTTC	CASRGTPKNIQYF
TRBJ2-5	NA	TRBV2	NA	TGTGCCAGCACTGAACAGCAAGAGACCCAGTACTTC	CASTEQQETQYF
TRBJ1-1	NA	TRBV19	NA	TGTGCCAGTAGTATAGATGGGACTAACACTGAAGCTTTCTTT	CASSIDGTNTEAFF
TRBJ2-6	NA	TRBV19	NA	TGTGCCATAACCGAACAGCCTGGGGCCAACGTCCTGACTTTC	CAITEQPGANVLTF
TRBJ2-7	NA	TRBV18	NA	TGTGCCAGCTCACCTCTCGCCCGGTTTCGCTCCTACGAGCAGTACTTC	CASSPLARFRSYEQYF
TRBJ2-7	TRBD2	TRBV6-1	few	TGTGCCAGCAGTGAAATGGGAGGGGACTCCTACGAGCAGTACTTC	CASSEMGGDSYEQYF
TRBJ1-2	NA	TRBV7-2	NA	TGTGCCAGCAGCTTAGCGGGGAGATACTATGGCTACACCTTC	CASSLAGRYYGYTF
TRBJ2-1	TRBD2	TRBV7-2	NA	TGTGCCAGCAGCCCTCCGAGGACTAGCGGGATTGCTGAGCAGTTCTTC	CASSPPRTSGIAEQFF
TRBJ2-1	TRBD2	TRBV11-2	NA	TGTGCCAGCAGCTTTTCGGGGACTAGCGGGGGGAGCTCCTACAATGAGCAGTTCTTC	CASSFSGTSGGSSYNEQFF
TRBJ2-1	NA	TRBV2	NA	TGTGCCAGCAGCCCTAGCGCATACAATGAGCAGTTCTTC	CASSPSAYNEQFF
TRBJ1-1	NA	TRBV28	NA	TGTGCCAGCAGTTCCATATTTCAGTACACTGAAGCTTTCTTT	CASSSIFQYTEAFF
TRBJ1-1	TRBD1	TRBV5-5	NA	TGTGCCAGCAGCCACCGGGACAGGAACACTGAAGCTTTCTTT	CASSHRDRNTEAFF
TRBJ2-7	NA	TRBV28	NA	TGTGCCAGCAGAGGGGGACATGCTCCCTACGAGCAGTACTTC	CASRGGHAPYEQYF
TRBJ2-7	NA	TRBV29-1	few	TGCAGCGTGTCAGGGGCCAGCTCCTACGAGCAGTACTTC	CSVSGASSYEQYF
TRBJ2-7	NA	TRBV5-6	NA	TGTGCCAGCAGCCATGGCTTGTACGAGCAGTACTTC	CASSHGLYEQYF
TRBJ2-1	NA	TRBV7-2	NA	TGTGCCAGCAGCTTAGTCGCAGGCAATGAGCAGTTCTTC	CASSLVAGNEQFF
TRBJ1-2	NA	TRBV28	NA	TGTGCCAGCGCATCTGGGCAGGTCTATGGCTACACCTTC	CASASGQVYGYTF
TRBJ1-2	TRBD1	TRBV9	NA	TGTGCCAGCAGCGTAGGACAGGGAACGGACTACACCTTC	CASSVGQGTDYTF
TRBJ1-3	NA	TRBV19	NA	TGTGCCAGTAGTATACGGAGGGAAACTGGAAACACCATATATTTT	CASSIRRETGNTIYF
TRBJ1-1	NA	TRBV5-1	few	TGCGCCAGCAGCTACAGGGTGGACACTGAAGCTTTCTTT	CASSYRVDTEAFF
TRBJ1-5	NA	TRBV30	once	TGTGCCTGGAGTGTGATGCGGGGGAGCAATCAGCCCCAGCATTTT	CAWSVMRGSNQPQHF
TRBJ2-7	TRBD2	TRBV10-2	NA	TGCGCCAGCAGTGAGTTCCACAGCCTTAGCGGGACGTCCTACGAGCAGTACTTC	CASSEFHSLSGTSYEQYF
TRBJ2-3	TRBD2	TRBV7-3	few	TGTGCCAGTTCTTTAGCGGGTGGAGCAGATACGCAGTATTTT	CASSLAGGADTQYF
TRBJ2-4	TRBD2	TRBV2	NA	TGTGCCAGCAGGGGACTAGCGGGAGGCGATGACGGCGCGGAGTTTCAGTACTTC	CASRGLAGGDDGAEFQYF
TRBJ1-1	TRBD1	TRBV5-1	NA	TGCGCCACCACACAGGGACAGGGGGCGCGAAACACTGAAGCTTTCTTT	CATTQGQGARNTEAFF
TRBJ1-2	NA	TRBV28	few	TGTGCCAGCCGTCGGGGTGATGGCTACACCTTC	CASRRGDGYTF
TRBJ2-7	TRBD2	TRBV5-1	once	TGCGCCAGCAGCTTGGTTACTAGCGGGAGCGCCGAGCAGTACTTC	CASSLVTSGSAEQYF
TRBJ2-5	NA	TRBV5-4	NA	TGTGCCAGCAGCTTGGAGAGGGGGGAGACCCAGTACTTC	CASSLERGETQYF